These 29 T cell receptor beta chains came from one sample sequenced in a study of blood T cell repertoires in COVID-19. The data were produced by immunoSEQ multiplex PCR, yet TCRdb's version contains in-frame clones alone and is incomplete. The sample lists 55,000 to 85,000 clones; about nine tenths were seen once. The sequenced material came from peripheral blood. These receptors all stem from a woman aged 18-29 years with acute or convalescent COVID-19.

The chain links TRBV5-1 to TRBJ2-7; 8 bases agree with TRBD1. Germline trimming cut 4 bases from V and 3 bases from J; bases unmatched to any gene: 3. Germline CDR1 reads SGHRS; CDR2 reads YFSETQ. The CDR3 loop spans 13 amino acids. The CDR3 nucleotides read TGCGCCAGCAGCCGGACAGGGCTCTACGAGCAGTACTTC. Protein: CASSRTGLYEQYF.

The V and J genes are TRBV4-2 and TRBJ2-7; TRBD2 agrees at 8 bases. The J segment lost 2 bases and the V segment lost 1 base, leaving 10 bases of the junction unmatched. CDR1 and CDR2 (germline): LGHNA, YNFKEQ. CDR3 size: 17 residues. The CDR3 DNA reads as TGTGCCAGCAGCCAAGGGGCTCCGGGGGGGAATCCCTACGAGCAGTACTTC. This translates into CASSQGAPGGNPYEQYF.

The chain links TRBV5-4 to TRBJ2-3; 9 nucleotides line up with TRBD2. This CDR3 has 15 amino acids. Germline CDR1 reads SGHNT; CDR2 reads YYREEE (reference sequence). Trimming removed 3 bases from V and 1 base from J; junction bases left unmatched: 3. CDR3 in amino acids: CASSSVAGGTDTQYF. CDR3 coding DNA: TGTGCCAGCAGCTCAGTAGCGGGAGGCACAGATACGCAGTATTTT.

The chain has TRBV14 and TRBJ1-6, with TRBD1 as a possible D gene (6 bases). Trimming left V 5 bases short and J 7 bases short, with 12 bases between. Germline V gene lookup returns CDR1 SGHDN and CDR2 FVKESK. The CDR3 is 14 amino acids. The CDR3 is CASSKRDTNSPLHF. In DNA, the CDR3 is TGTGCCAGCAGCAAGCGGGACACCAATTCACCCCTCCACTTT.

J is TRBJ1-1 and V is TRBV28, with TRBD1 matching 12 bases. Unmatched junction bases numbered 7, after V lost 10 bases and J lost 10 bases. The germline gives CDR1 MDHEN, CDR2 SYDVKM. The CDR3 covers 12 residues. CDR3 region: CATTGTGGLAFF. The DNA for the CDR3 is TGTGCCACCACCGGGACAGGGGGCTTAGCTTTCTTT.

The chain combines TRBV2 with TRBJ1-6; D gene ambiguous. Per germline, CDR1 SNHLY and CDR2 FYNNEI. The CDR3 totals 13 residues. The V and J ends lost 8 bases and 6 bases respectively, with 11 bases between them. CDR3 nucleotides: TGTGCCAGCTCCGGGTTGGGTAATTCACCCCTCCACTTT. This gives the protein CASSGLGNSPLHF.

V is TRBV7-2 and J is TRBJ2-5; 10 positions match TRBD2. Germline values: CDR1 SGHTA, CDR2 FQGNSA. After removal of 3 bases from V and 9 bases from J, the junction contained 7 bases not matched to a gene. This CDR3 comprises 14 residues. CDR3 DNA sequence: TGTGCCAGCAGCTTGGGACTAGCGAGAGGAGCCCAGTACTTC. Its translation: CASSLGLARGAQYF.

The chain uses TRBV2 and TRBJ1-6; 8 bases fit TRBD1. The V gene end was trimmed by 5 bases and the J gene end by 9 bases; junction bases not matched to a gene: 12. Germline V gives CDR1 SNHLY, CDR2 FYNNEI. This CDR3 region has 16 residues. The DNA of the CDR3 is TGTGCCAGCAGTAGATCCGGACAGGGATCAGGTTCACCCCTCCACTTT. It yields the protein CASSRSGQGSGSPLHF. Complete variable domain (other parts from reference TRBV2 and TRBJ1-6): EPEVTQTPSHQVTQMGQEVILRCVPISNHLYFYWYRQILGQKVEFLVSFYNNEISEKSEIFDDQFSVERPDGSNFTLKIRSTKLEDSAMYFCASSRSGQGSGSPLHFGNGTRLTVT.

CDR3 DNA: TGTGCCAGCAGTCAGGACAGGGGTCAGCCCCAGCATTTT. Protein sequence: CASSQDRGQPQHF. This chain uses TRBV12-3 or TRBV12-4 with TRBJ1-5; 9 nucleotides agree with TRBD1. V trimming: 5 bases; J trimming: 6 bases; junction bases outside the gene matches: 2. The CDR3 is 13 amino acids.

The rearrangement links TRBV30 to TRBJ2-1; 14 bases agree with TRBD2. Trimming removed 0 bases from V and 6 bases from J; junction bases left unmatched: 7. CDR1 is GTSNPN, CDR2 SVGIG, per germline (reference sequence). This CDR3 contains 17 residues. Here the CDR3 reads CAWSVSRTSGRSNEQFF. In DNA form, the CDR3 reads TGTGCCTGGAGTGTAAGTAGGACTAGCGGGAGGTCCAATGAGCAGTTCTTC. Full variable domain (remainder filled in from reference TRBV30 and TRBJ2-1): SQTIHQWPATLVQPVGSPLSLECTVEGTSNPNLYWYRQAAGRGLQLLFYSVGIGQISSEVPQNLSASRPQDRQFILSSKKLLLSDSGFYLCAWSVSRTSGRSNEQFFGPGTRLTVL.

The rearrangement uses TRBV5-6 and TRBJ2-2; 9 bases fit TRBD2. The CDR3 covers 15 residues. CDR1 and CDR2 from the germline V gene are SGHDT and YYEEEE. V gave up 5 bases and J gave up 2 bases; unmatched junction bases: 4. The CDR3: CASSQREANTGELFF. Here the CDR3 DNA reads TGTGCCAGCAGTCAGCGGGAGGCCAACACCGGGGAGCTGTTTTTT.

The rearrangement uses TRBV28 and TRBJ1-1; D gene ambiguous. Germline-derived CDR1 and CDR2 are MDHEN and SYDVKM. Trimming took off 4 bases at V and 1 base at J, with 16 bases between the two ends. The CDR3 covers 16 residues. In DNA form, the CDR3 reads TGTGCCAGCAGTTACAGTCAAACGTTCCAGAACACTGAAGCTTTCTTT. Amino acids: CASSYSQTFQNTEAFF.

In the case of this clone: Within the sample, other DNA sequences also encode this same CDR3. The CDR3 coding sequence is TGTGCCAGCAGTGAGCAGGGTACTTCCTACGAGCAGTACTTC. Its translation: CASSEQGTSYEQYF. The V call is TRBV2, the J call TRBJ2-7; the D gene is possibly TRBD1 (5 bases). The germline V and J ends were trimmed by 3 bases and 1 base, with 10 bases remaining between them. Germline V gene sequence: CDR1 SNHLY, CDR2 FYNNEI. CDR3 size: 14 residues.

This clone was counted once. The V and J genes are TRBV6-1 and TRBJ2-3; perhaps TRBD2 as D (5 bases). Trimming removed 1 base from V and 2 bases from J, with 10 bases in between. This CDR3 has 15 residues. Germline V CDR1 and CDR2: MNHNS, SASEGT. The CDR3 loop reads CASSEVGVSTDTQYF. The CDR3 coding sequence is TGTGCCAGCAGTGAAGTCGGGGTTTCCACAGATACGCAGTATTTT.

V is TRBV16 and J is TRBJ2-7; D not certain. The V gene lost 0 bases and the J gene lost 7 bases, with 4 bases spanning the gap. CDR3 length equals 11 residues. CDR1 is KGHSY and CDR2 is FQNENV in the germline V gene. The chain's CDR3 is CASSQSSEQYF. Written as DNA, the CDR3 is TGTGCCAGCAGCCAATCGTCAGAGCAGTACTTC.

The CDR3 bases are TGTGCCAGCAGCCAAGAAGGGACTATCCCGTATTTT. As protein: CASSQEGTIPYF. The rearrangement links TRBV3-1 (or the pseudogene TRBV3-2) to TRBJ2-3, with TRBD2 matching over 7 bases. CDR1 and CDR2 from the germline V gene are LGHDT and YNNKEL (reference sequence). The CDR3 covers 12 residues. The V and J ends lost 0 bases and 14 bases, in that order; junction bases with no gene match: 5.

This chain connects TRBV7-9 to TRBJ1-1, with D uncertain. Per the germline V gene, CDR1 is SEHNR and CDR2 is FQNEAQ (reference sequence). The CDR3 runs to 16 residues. V lost 5 bases and J 1 base, leaving 17 bases between the germline ends. CDR3 residues: CASSPRVRVGNTEAFF. The CDR3 coding sequence is TGTGCCAGCAGCCCGCGCGTGAGGGTGGGGAACACTGAAGCTTTCTTT.

This clone was recorded many times. The chain uses TRBV5-1 and TRBJ2-2; 10 bases match TRBD1. The CDR3 contains 17 residues. With V trimmed by 3 bases and J by 0 bases, 5 bases remained unmatched. Germline lookup yields CDR1 SGHRS and CDR2 YFSETQ. The CDR3 sequence is CASSSGTGVSNTGELFF. DNA of the CDR3: TGCGCCAGCAGCTCGGGGACAGGGGTATCGAACACCGGGGAGCTGTTTTTT.

This rearrangement joins TRBV9 to TRBJ1-2; D is unresolved. Deletions cut 0 bases from V and 9 bases from J, with 15 bases between. Germline CDR1 is SGDLS and CDR2 is YYNGEE. CDR3 length equals 14 residues. The CDR3 DNA is TGTGCCAGCAGCGTAGGGGCAGCCCCCTGGAGCTACACCTTC. Translated, it gives CASSVGAAPWSYTF.

In its sample, this clone was seen once. The chain joins TRBV27 to TRBJ2-1, with 9 positions matching TRBD2. The V gene's germline CDR1 is MNHEY and CDR2 SMNVEV (reference sequence). V gave up 5 bases and J gave up 5 bases; unmatched junction bases: 10. The CDR3 totals 16 residues. This CDR3 reads CASSPLGASGNNEQFF. CDR3 DNA: TGTGCCAGCAGTCCCCTTGGGGCTAGCGGGAACAATGAGCAGTTCTTC.

The V and J genes are TRBV7-2 and TRBJ1-2; the D gene is possibly TRBD1 (6 bases). This CDR3 has 15 amino acids. Germline CDR1 and CDR2: SGHTA and FQGNSA. Trimming took 1 base from V and 0 from J, leaving 9 bases between them. DNA of the CDR3: TGTGCCAGCAGCTTAGGGACAGCAACTAACTATGGCTACACCTTC. It yields the protein CASSLGTATNYGYTF.

The chain is built from TRBV7-9 and TRBJ2-1; 9 nucleotides match TRBD1. Germline V CDR1 and CDR2: SEHNR, FQNEAQ (reference sequence). V shed 4 bases, J shed 10 bases, and the junction held 11 bases outside the gene matches. This CDR3 contains 15 residues. As DNA, the CDR3 is TGTGCCAGCAGCTCGGGACAGGGACCAATCAACGAGCAGTTCTTC. Translating gives CASSSGQGPINEQFF.

J is TRBJ2-2 and V is TRBV5-1; TRBD1 aligns across 8 bases. The CDR3 length is 16 residues. Per the germline V gene, CDR1 is SGHRS and CDR2 is YFSETQ. J lost 4 bases, V lost 1 base, and 6 bases had no gene match. The CDR3 loop reads CASSLSQGASTGELFF. The CDR3 DNA reads as TGCGCCAGCAGCTTGTCCCAGGGGGCGAGCACCGGGGAGCTGTTTTTT.

The V and J genes are TRBV5-6 and TRBJ2-7, with 10 bases identical to TRBD2. CDR1 and CDR2 from the germline V gene are SGHDT and YYEEEE. This CDR3 comprises 15 residues. Trimming at V came to 0 bases and at J to 7 bases, leaving 7 bases not matched to a gene. The CDR3 DNA sequence: TGTGCCAGCAGCTTGGGGCTAGCGGGAGTGGGGGAGCAGTACTTC. This encodes CASSLGLAGVGEQYF.

The chain recombines TRBV30 with TRBJ1-5; D call uncertain. From germline, CDR1 is GTSNPN and CDR2 SVGIG (reference sequence). V was cut by 1 base and J by 2 bases, with 12 bases left in between. The CDR3 extends over 15 amino acids. The CDR3 DNA follows: TGTGCCTGGAGTGCAATGGGAGGAGGCAATCAGCCCCAGCATTTT. This encodes CAWSAMGGGNQPQHF.

The V and J genes are TRBV7-9 and TRBJ1-5, with D perhaps matching TRBD1 (6 bases). V was trimmed by 4 bases and J by 3 bases, leaving 10 bases between them. Germline-derived CDR1 and CDR2 are SEHNR and FQNEAQ (reference sequence). The CDR3 extends over 14 amino acids. CDR3 bases: TGTGCCAGCAGCTCGGGACACCTCAATCAGCCCCAGCATTTT. Its translation: CASSSGHLNQPQHF.

V usage is TRBV27 and J usage is TRBJ2-7, with 9 bases aligning to TRBD1. Germline-derived CDR1 and CDR2 are MNHEY and SMNVEV (reference sequence). CDR3 length equals 15 residues. V gave up 3 bases and J gave up 7 bases; unmatched junction bases: 10. The CDR3 here is CASSFLGQGYEEQYF. In DNA form, the CDR3 reads TGTGCCAGCAGTTTTTTGGGACAGGGTTATGAAGAGCAGTACTTC.

V is TRBV3-1 (or the pseudogene TRBV3-2) and J is TRBJ2-2, with D unresolved. Trimming left V 6 bases short and J 0 bases short, with 11 bases between. CDR1 LGHDT and CDR2 YNNKEL come from the germline V gene (reference sequence). The CDR3 loop spans 15 amino acids. CDR3 sequence: CASRQTQSNTGELFF. The CDR3 DNA reads as TGTGCCAGCAGACAAACTCAATCGAACACCGGGGAGCTGTTTTTT.

The chain has TRBV14 and TRBJ2-1, with D tentatively TRBD1 (7 bases). Trimming cost V 8 bases and J 8 bases, with 22 bases left between them. CDR1 and CDR2 (germline): SGHDN, FVKESK. The CDR3 consists of 15 residues. CDR3 sequence reads: CASEPGQGGLHEQFF. The CDR3 DNA reads TGTGCCAGCGAGCCTGGGCAGGGGGGTTTGCATGAGCAGTTCTTC.